Here is one T cell receptor beta chain with its context. The target antigen is unknown. The sample comes from a study of graft-versus-host responses after intestinal transplantation. This CDR3 is 15 amino acids long. In germline, CDR1 is KGHSH, CDR2 LQKENI. The ends were cut back, 0 bases at V and 4 bases at J, with 9 bases in the middle. Study-wide findings and caveats: There were GvH clones found in recipient marrow, and some of them appeared first in ileum or blood. Association was observed between peak circulating GvH clone levels and early post-transplant HvG declines. Graft-versus-host to host-versus-graft clonal ratios in allografts were high in patients with graft-donor T cell macrochimerism.

Clones were read by immunoSEQ multiplex PCR, and TCRdb kept only the in-frame ones, dropping some. The sample records 75,000 to 100,000 clones, around 86% being singletons. The receptor comes from a human patient who received an intestinal transplant, so some T cells may come from the graft donor. The specimen was PBMCs, collected 255 days after intestinal transplant. The chain joins TRBV18 to TRBJ2-2; no definite D call. DNA of the CDR3: TGTGCCAGCTCACCACCGCAAAGCACCACCGGGGAGCTGTTTTTT. Translated, it gives CASSPPQSTTGELFF.